Given below is one T cell receptor beta chain in context. Repertoires were generated with immunoSEQ multiplex PCR, while TCRdb's copy carries only in-frame clones and drops some. This table has approximately 210,000 clones, roughly 89% appearing once. The CDR3 is made up of 13 amino acids. Trimming left V 5 bases short and J 5 bases short, with 11 bases between. CDR1 and CDR2 from the germline V gene are MNHEY and SVGAGI. These data are taken from a study of blood T cell repertoires in COVID-19. Overall study context: PBMCs, B-cell-depleted T cells, or T cells provided the cDNA or gDNA that made up the material.

The sequence came from a young man who had recovered from COVID-19. The chain carries TRBV6-5 and TRBJ2-3; possibly TRBD1 for D (5 bases). The sequencing input was peripheral blood. Written as DNA, the CDR3 is TGTGCCAGCAGTCAGGGAAGGGGAGATACGCAGTATTTT. Translation: CASSQGRGDTQYF.